These T cell receptor beta chains were read from a single sample in a study of cytomegalovirus exposure and HLA in healthy donors. Assay: immunoSEQ multiplex PCR; the TCRdb copy retains only in-frame clones and omits some. This sample yields about 200,000 clones, of which more than 65% are seen a single time; around 15% belongs to the top ten. The specimen sequenced was PBMCs. These receptors all come from a woman in her 30s in good health and CMV-seropositive. CDR3s include the opening cysteine and the closing phenylalanine or tryptophan. D genes are given only for firm matches. Clone size appears in some rows only: once, few, many, or a class for an expanded clone.

NA,TRBV6-1,TRBJ1-5,NA,TGTGCCAGCAGTGCTGGAGGCAATCAGCCCCAGCATTTT,CASSAGGNQPQHF
NA,TRBV19,TRBJ2-1,NA,TGTGCCAGTAGTATGGGGGCTGATCGTAATGATGAGCAGTTCTTC,CASSMGADRNDEQFF
few,TRBV28,TRBJ1-1,NA,TGTGCCAGCAGACGGGAGTTCTCCATGAACACTGAAGCTTTCTTT,CASRREFSMNTEAFF
NA,TRBV11-3,TRBJ2-1,NA,TGTGCCAGCAGCTTCGGTCCAGACTCAATGGATGAGCAGTTCTTC,CASSFGPDSMDEQFF
NA,TRBV30,TRBJ1-3,TRBD1,TGTGCCTGGGACCCGGGACAGGGCAACACCATATATTTT,CAWDPGQGNTIYF
once,TRBV5-6,TRBJ1-3,NA,TGTGCCAGCAGCCCTATCAGGGGTGGTGGAAACACCATATATTTT,CASSPIRGGGNTIYF
NA,TRBV6-1,TRBJ1-5,NA,TGTGCCAGCAGTACGCTAGGGGCGGGGCAGCCCCAGCATTTT,CASSTLGAGQPQHF
NA,TRBV4-2,TRBJ2-1,NA,TGTGCCAGCAGCCAACCGGCAATGGGACTTTCCTACAATGAGCAGTTCTTC,CASSQPAMGLSYNEQFF
once,TRBV2,TRBJ2-7,NA,TGTGCCAGCAGTGTGGGCCAGGGCAAGCAGTACTTC,CASSVGQGKQYF
NA,TRBV27,TRBJ2-1,TRBD2,TGTGCCAGCAGTCCGGGGACTAGCGGCTACAATGAGCAGTTCTTC,CASSPGTSGYNEQFF
NA,TRBV5-1,TRBJ2-5,NA,TGCGCCAGCGGCACGCAAGAGACCCAGTACTTC,CASGTQETQYF
NA,TRBV5-1,TRBJ2-2,NA,TGCGCCAGCAGCTTGGACACGAACACCGGGGAGCTGTTTTTT,CASSLDTNTGELFF
few,TRBV2,TRBJ1-1,NA,TGTGCCAGCAGTGAGTTTGGGACAACCGCAGTAGGGGACACTGAAGCTTTCTTT,CASSEFGTTAVGDTEAFF
NA,TRBV29-1,TRBJ2-1,NA,TGCAGCGTTGAATGGGCGAGATACAATGAGCAGTTCTTC,CSVEWARYNEQFF
NA,TRBV5-1,TRBJ1-1,NA,TGCGCCAGCAGCTTTCAGGGGCGGGACACTGAAGCTTTCTTT,CASSFQGRDTEAFF
NA,TRBV10-2,TRBJ1-5,NA,TGCGCCAGCAGGGCCGGGACTAATCAGCCCCAGCATTTT,CASRAGTNQPQHF
NA,TRBV28,TRBJ2-7,TRBD1,TGTGCCAGCACCACACCCGGGACAGCTTTTTACGAGCAGTACTTC,CASTTPGTAFYEQYF
NA,TRBV11-2,TRBJ2-1,TRBD2,TGTGCCAGCAGCTTAGAGGGCCTAGCGGGAGATAATGAGCAGTTCTTC,CASSLEGLAGDNEQFF